This entry lists 30 T cell receptor beta chains sequenced from one sample in a study of blood T cell repertoires in COVID-19. TCRdb keeps only in-frame clones here, not all; method: immunoSEQ multiplex PCR. Of around 40,000 clones detected, 70% to 90% appear once; the ten largest clones hold roughly 9.9%. Input material: peripheral blood. The receptors stem from a human donor in a cohort sampled during active COVID-19.

The J gene is TRBJ1-4, the V gene TRBV5-1, with 9 positions matching TRBD1. Losses at the gene ends were 3 bases for V and 4 bases for J; bases not matched to a gene: 4. The germline gives CDR1 SGHRS, CDR2 YFSETQ. There are 15 residues in the CDR3. The chain's CDR3 is CASSWGQGVNEKLFF. In DNA, the CDR3 is TGCGCCAGCAGCTGGGGACAGGGTGTTAATGAAAAACTGTTTTTT.

The chain carries TRBV29-1 and TRBJ2-5; TRBD1 aligns across 8 bases. There are 13 residues in the CDR3. The V gene end was trimmed by 7 bases and the J gene end by 5 bases; junction bases not matched to a gene: 9. The germline V gene has CDR1 SQVTM and CDR2 ANQGSEA. CDR3 region: CSGGTGRLETQYF. The CDR3 DNA reads TGCAGCGGCGGGACAGGACGATTGGAGACCCAGTACTTC.

This clone appeared a few times. The chain combines TRBV2 with TRBJ2-7, with TRBD1 matching 8 bases. Germline CDR1 and CDR2: SNHLY and FYNNEI. The CDR3 extends over 14 amino acids. V gave up 4 bases and J gave up 2 bases; unmatched junction bases: 4. The CDR3 here is CASSAGTGAYEQYF. The CDR3 DNA reads as TGTGCCAGCAGTGCCGGGACAGGAGCCTACGAGCAGTACTTC. The whole variable domain, filled in from reference TRBV2 and TRBJ2-7, reads EPEVTQTPSHQVTQMGQEVILRCVPISNHLYFYWYRQILGQKVEFLVSFYNNEISEKSEIFDDQFSVERPDGSNFTLKIRSTKLEDSAMYFCASSAGTGAYEQYFGPGTRLTVT.

This CDR3 is CATLSDPGQPQHF. For the CDR3, the DNA is TGTGCCACCCTAAGCGACCCTGGTCAGCCCCAGCATTTT. The chain joins TRBV10-3 to TRBJ1-5; D ambiguous. CDR3 length: 13 amino acids. Trimming stripped 10 bases from V and 6 bases from J, with 16 bases between. Per germline, CDR1 ENHRY and CDR2 SYGVKD.

This chain connects TRBV19 to TRBJ1-5; D gene ambiguous. CDR3 length: 15 amino acids. CDR1 and CDR2 (germline): LNHDA, SQIVND (reference sequence). The V end was cut by 6 bases, the J end by 0 bases, with 12 bases between. The CDR3 region is CASSQQRYSNQPQHF. The CDR3 DNA is TGTGCCAGTAGCCAACAGAGATATAGCAATCAGCCCCAGCATTTT. Based on the CDR3 plus reference TRBV19 and TRBJ1-5, the full variable domain is DGGITQSPKYLFRKEGQNVTLSCEQNLNHDAMYWYRQDPGQGLRLIYYSQIVNDFQKGDIAEGYSVSREKKESFPLTVTSAQKNPTAFYLCASSQQRYSNQPQHFGDGTRLSIL.

This rearrangement joins TRBV5-4 to TRBJ2-7, with 9 bases that match TRBD1. V dropped 2 bases and J dropped 3; count of bases not matched to a gene: 3. The germline gives CDR1 SGHNT, CDR2 YYREEE (reference sequence). The CDR3 has 14 amino acids. CDR3: CASSLQGAGYEQYF. The DNA for the CDR3 is TGTGCCAGCAGCTTACAGGGGGCTGGCTACGAGCAGTACTTC.

This chain connects TRBV5-1 to TRBJ2-1, with TRBD2 matching over 13 bases. Germline loops: CDR1 SGHRS, CDR2 YFSETQ. V lost 0 bases, J lost 7 bases, and 7 bases stayed unmatched. The CDR3 spans 17 residues. This CDR3 reads CASSLATSGGAVNEQFF. In DNA, the CDR3 is TGCGCCAGCAGCTTGGCTACTAGCGGGGGGGCCGTGAATGAGCAGTTCTTC. The full variable domain, rest sourced from reference TRBV5-1 and TRBJ2-1, is KAGVTQTPRYLIKTRGQQVTLSCSPISGHRSVSWYQQTPGQGLQFLFEYFSETQRNKGNFPGRFSGRQFSNSRSEMNVSTLELGDSALYLCASSLATSGGAVNEQFFGPGTRLTVL.

The V and J genes are TRBV4-1 and TRBJ2-3, with 10 bases that match TRBD2. The V gene end was trimmed by 0 bases and the J gene end by 4 bases; junction bases not matched to a gene: 4. CDR3 length: 16 residues. CDR1 is MGHRA and CDR2 is YSYEKL in the germline V gene. The CDR3 protein is CASSQEPAGGSDTQYF. The CDR3 DNA reads TGCGCCAGCAGCCAAGAGCCAGCGGGGGGGTCAGATACGCAGTATTTT.

The rearrangement uses TRBV5-1 and TRBJ1-2, with a tentative D call TRBD1 (6 bases). This CDR3 is built from 14 residues. Germline V gives CDR1 SGHRS, CDR2 YFSETQ. Trimming removed 0 bases at V and 2 bases at J, with 8 bases between. CDR3 loop: CASSLGQDNYGYTF. CDR3 sequence (DNA): TGCGCCAGCAGCTTGGGACAGGACAACTATGGCTACACCTTC.

The V gene is TRBV7-8, the J gene TRBJ2-7; D is perhaps TRBD1 (5 bases). The CDR3 runs to 15 residues. Trimming removed 2 bases at V and 1 base at J, with 12 bases between. Germline assignment: CDR1 SGHVS and CDR2 FQNEAQ. The CDR3 region has the DNA TGTGCCAGCAGCTTAATGGCAGGGCTTTCCTACGAGCAGTACTTC. Protein: CASSLMAGLSYEQYF.

The rearrangement links TRBV3-1 (or the pseudogene TRBV3-2) to TRBJ2-2, with TRBD1 matching over 9 bases. The germline gives CDR1 LGHDT, CDR2 YNNKEL (reference sequence). J was trimmed by 2 bases and V by 3 bases; bases with no gene match: 1. There are 15 residues in the CDR3. CDR3 amino acids: CASSQDRGNTGELFF. The CDR3 bases are TGTGCCAGCAGCCAGGACAGGGGAAACACCGGGGAGCTGTTTTTT.

The genes are TRBV7-3 and TRBJ2-3, with unresolved D. Germline V gives CDR1 SGHTA, CDR2 FQGTGA. The CDR3 consists of 14 residues. Trimming removed 3 bases from V and 2 bases from J, with 9 bases in between. The DNA for the CDR3 is TGTGCCAGCAGCTTGGGCACGCACACAGATACGCAGTATTTT. Its protein product is CASSLGTHTDTQYF.

This sequence joins TRBV19 and TRBJ2-5; D remains ambiguous. Deletions cut 3 bases from V and 5 bases from J, with 13 bases between. CDR1 and CDR2 (germline): LNHDA, SQIVND (reference sequence). CDR3 length equals 14 residues. This CDR3 is CASSIVTARETQYF. The CDR3 region has the DNA TGTGCCAGTAGTATTGTGACGGCGAGGGAGACCCAGTACTTC.

The rearrangement joins TRBV7-3 to TRBJ1-1; D is ambiguous. CDR3 size: 15 residues. The ends were cut back, 0 bases at V and 3 bases at J, with 11 bases in the middle. Germline V lookup: CDR1 SGHTA, CDR2 FQGTGA. The CDR3 reads CASSLTGSEDTEAFF. CDR3 nucleotides: TGTGCCAGCAGCTTAACAGGATCCGAGGACACTGAAGCTTTCTTT.

This chain uses TRBV7-2 with TRBJ2-1; 7 bases map to TRBD2. Trimming removed 3 bases from V and 7 bases from J; junction bases left unmatched: 6. The CDR3 is 14 amino acids. CDR1 is SGHTA, CDR2 FQGNSA, per germline. CDR3 sequence: CASSLWEGRNEQFF. CDR3 in DNA: TGTGCCAGCAGCTTGTGGGAGGGGAGGAATGAGCAGTTCTTC.

CDR3 sequence: CASSQERISTDTQYF. The CDR3 DNA sequence: TGTGCCAGCAGCCAAGAGCGGATTAGCACAGATACGCAGTATTTT. This chain joins TRBV14 and TRBJ2-3; unclear D gene. This CDR3 has 15 residues. Germline V lookup: CDR1 SGHDN, CDR2 FVKESK. Trimming shortened V by 0 bases and J by 0 bases, and 7 bases separated the two germline ends.

In the case of this clone: Other nucleotide sequences in the sample specify the same CDR3. V is TRBV7-2 and J is TRBJ2-2; 9 bases agree with TRBD2. This CDR3 spans 19 amino acids. Trimming took 2 bases from V and 0 from J; bases not matched to a gene: 10. CDR1 is SGHTA, CDR2 FQGNSA, per germline. CDR3 in amino acids: CASSLPLAGRGANTGELFF. CDR3 coding DNA: TGTGCCAGCAGCTTACCGCTAGCGGGAAGGGGTGCGAACACCGGGGAGCTGTTTTTT.

The chain couples TRBV7-8 to TRBJ2-1, with TRBD2 matching over 8 bases. Germline CDR1 and CDR2: SGHVS and FQNEAQ. Losses at the gene ends were 4 bases for V and 6 bases for J; bases not matched to a gene: 11. The CDR3 runs to 16 residues. The DNA for the CDR3 is TGTGCCAGCAGCTCGGCCGGGACTAGAGTCGTCAATGAGCAGTTCTTC. It yields the protein CASSSAGTRVVNEQFF.

The genes are TRBV11-2 and TRBJ2-7, with 11 bases fitting TRBD2. CDR1 is SGHAT and CDR2 is FQNNGV in the germline V gene. The CDR3 contains 17 residues. The ends lost 3 bases at V and 4 bases at J; junction bases unmatched: 11. DNA for the CDR3: TGTGCCAGCAGCTTCAGGACAGGAACTAGCGGGGGTTACGAGCAGTACTTC. Protein product: CASSFRTGTSGGYEQYF. Drawing the rest from reference TRBV11-2 and TRBJ2-7, the complete variable domain is EAGVAQSPRYKIIEKRQSVAFWCNPISGHATLYWYQQILGQGPKLLIQFQNNGVVDDSQLPKDRFSAERLKGVDSTLKIQPAKLEDSAVYLCASSFRTGTSGGYEQYFGPGTRLTVT.

The chain uses TRBV25-1 and TRBJ1-6; D is uncertain. This CDR3 spans 15 amino acids. The V end was cut by 4 bases, the J end by 0 bases, with 7 bases between. The germline gives CDR1 MGHDK, CDR2 SYGVNS. CDR3 in amino acids: CASSAGSSYNSPLHF. The CDR3 bases are TGTGCCAGCAGTGCGGGGAGCTCCTATAATTCACCCCTCCACTTT.

The rearrangement joins TRBV5-6 to TRBJ1-2; no clear D. This CDR3 spans 16 amino acids. Trimming cost V 0 bases and J 4 bases, with 16 bases left between them. Germline V gives CDR1 SGHDT, CDR2 YYEEEE. CDR3 in amino acids: CASSLDRRRLFYGYTF. DNA of the CDR3: TGTGCCAGCAGCTTGGATCGGCGGCGATTATTCTATGGCTACACCTTC.

The rearrangement links TRBV19 to TRBJ1-5, with D perhaps TRBD1 (5 bases). Germline assignment: CDR1 LNHDA and CDR2 SQIVND (reference sequence). The CDR3 consists of 16 residues. The V end lost 2 bases, the J end lost 1 base, and 12 bases lay between the germline ends. CDR3 amino acids: CASSILGGRSNQPQHF. CDR3 nucleotide sequence: TGTGCCAGTAGTATATTGGGGGGTAGGAGCAATCAGCCCCAGCATTTT.

V gene TRBV9 combines with J gene TRBJ2-7, with 8 bases lining up with TRBD1. Germline V gene sequence: CDR1 SGDLS, CDR2 YYNGEE. The V segment lost 4 bases and the J segment 3 bases; nucleotides outside the gene matches: 9. The CDR3 consists of 15 residues. This CDR3 is CASSRVGQGVYEQYF. The CDR3 nucleotides are TGTGCCAGCAGCCGAGTTGGACAGGGAGTCTACGAGCAGTACTTC.

This rearrangement joins TRBV5-4 to TRBJ1-1, with D perhaps matching TRBD1 (6 bases). V lost 6 bases and J 4 bases, leaving 22 bases between the germline ends. The CDR3 is 16 residues long. Germline-derived CDR1 and CDR2 are SGHNT and YYREEE (reference sequence). The CDR3 DNA reads as TGTGCCAGCAAGATCCTGTCGGGGGGCCTAGGCACTGAAGCTTTCTTT. Encoded protein: CASKILSGGLGTEAFF. Variable domain in full (rest from reference TRBV5-4 and TRBJ1-1): ETGVTQSPTHLIKTRGQQVTLRCSSQSGHNTVSWYQQALGQGPQFIFQYYREEENGRGNFPPRFSGLQFPNYSSELNVNALELDDSALYLCASKILSGGLGTEAFFGQGTRLTVV.

The chain carries TRBV4-1 and TRBJ2-7, with TRBD2 identical over 8 bases. The CDR3 is 15 amino acids. CDR1 is MGHRA, CDR2 YSYEKL, per germline. Trimming removed 2 bases from V and 2 bases from J; junction bases left unmatched: 5. Here the CDR3 reads CASSQRLAGAYEQYF. CDR3 nucleotides: TGCGCCAGCAGCCAACGGCTAGCGGGCGCCTACGAGCAGTACTTC.

V gene TRBV5-1 combines with J gene TRBJ2-1, with a weak D call TRBD2 (6 bases). Trimming shortened V by 4 bases and J by 9 bases, and 23 bases separated the two germline ends. The CDR3 is 16 residues long. Germline V gives CDR1 SGHRS, CDR2 YFSETQ. CDR3 loop: CASSASLAPQGGEQFF. The DNA of the CDR3 is TGCGCCAGCAGCGCCTCTCTAGCGCCCCAAGGAGGTGAGCAGTTCTTC. Full variable domain (missing parts from reference TRBV5-1 and TRBJ2-1): KAGVTQTPRYLIKTRGQQVTLSCSPISGHRSVSWYQQTPGQGLQFLFEYFSETQRNKGNFPGRFSGRQFSNSRSEMNVSTLELGDSALYLCASSASLAPQGGEQFFGPGTRLTVL.

Written as DNA, the CDR3 is TGCGCCAGCAGCTTAGCGGGAGTCGGGCCAGATACGCAGTATTTT. Translated, it gives CASSLAGVGPDTQYF. The genes are TRBV5-1 and TRBJ2-3; 8 positions agree with TRBD2. After removal of 2 bases from V and 4 bases from J, the junction contained 6 bases not matched to a gene. The CDR3 is 15 amino acids. The germline V gene has CDR1 SGHRS and CDR2 YFSETQ.

J is TRBJ1-4 and V is TRBV15; 10 bases agree with TRBD1. Per the germline V gene, CDR1 is LNHNV and CDR2 is YYDKDF (reference sequence). With 4 bases clipped from V and 8 bases from J, the junction kept 4 bases outside the gene matches. The CDR3 has 14 amino acids. The CDR3 coding sequence is TGTGCCACCAGCAAGGGGACAGGGGCGGAAAAACTGTTTTTT. This codes for CATSKGTGAEKLFF.

This chain connects TRBV19 to TRBJ2-3, with a possible D match to TRBD1 (5 bases). V was trimmed by 7 bases and J by 2 bases, leaving 19 bases between them. The CDR3 loop spans 16 amino acids. The germline V gene has CDR1 LNHDA and CDR2 SQIVND (reference sequence). The CDR3, as DNA: TGTGCCAGTACCTCGACAGCCCAACTACACACAGATACGCAGTATTTT. Encoded protein: CASTSTAQLHTDTQYF. The whole variable domain, remainder taken from reference TRBV19 and TRBJ2-3, is DGGITQSPKYLFRKEGQNVTLSCEQNLNHDAMYWYRQDPGQGLRLIYYSQIVNDFQKGDIAEGYSVSREKKESFPLTVTSAQKNPTAFYLCASTSTAQLHTDTQYFGPGTRLTVL.

V gene TRBV6-6 combines with J gene TRBJ1-1, with 7 bases fitting TRBD1. CDR1 is MNHNY and CDR2 is SVGAGI in the germline V gene (reference sequence). V lost 6 bases to trimming and J lost 5 bases; unmatched junction nucleotides: 15. The CDR3 runs 16 residues. CDR3 nucleotide sequence: TGTGCCAGCAGACAACCCCAGGGGGTATTGGGGACTGAAGCTTTCTTT. This gives the protein CASRQPQGVLGTEAFF.